These 7 T cell receptor beta chains were sequenced from one sample in a study of shared clonotypes between healthy human individuals. Clones were read by immunoSEQ multiplex PCR, and TCRdb kept only the in-frame ones, dropping some. This table holds approximately 2.3 million clones, approximately 95% found once. The material sequenced was naive CD4+ T cells from PBMCs. Sample subset: CD45RA+ positively selected. The receptors were gathered from a young man in good health. Some clones in this sample may be carry-over from other donors' samples.

The genes are TRBV10-3 and TRBJ2-7, with unresolved D. Germline V gene data show CDR1 as ENHRY and CDR2 as SYGVKD. Trimming stripped 3 bases from V and 0 bases from J, with 9 bases between. The length of the CDR3 is 14 residues. The CDR3 coding sequence is TGTGCCATCAGTGACCGGCGGAACTCCTACGAGCAGTACTTC. The encoded protein is CAISDRRNSYEQYF.

V gene TRBV27 combines with J gene TRBJ1-1, with D possibly matching TRBD1 (5 bases). The CDR3 length is 17 residues. The V end lost 4 bases, the J end lost 5 bases, and 23 bases lay between the germline ends. The germline V gene encodes CDR1 MNHEY and CDR2 SMNVEV (reference sequence). CDR3 coding DNA: TGTGCCAGCAGTTCTATACTACGAGGGGTAGGGAGAACTGAAGCTTTCTTT. Protein sequence: CASSSILRGVGRTEAFF.

The chain has TRBV28 and TRBJ2-1, with 13 bases matching TRBD2. From germline, CDR1 is MDHEN and CDR2 SYDVKM. The V segment lost 8 bases and the J segment 10 bases; nucleotides outside the gene matches: 23. CDR3 length: 19 residues. The CDR3 sequence: CASGDPGLAGTEGGLEQFF. The CDR3 region has the DNA TGTGCCAGCGGGGATCCGGGACTAGCGGGGACGGAAGGCGGGTTGGAGCAGTTCTTC.

The chain is built from TRBV4-1 and TRBJ1-5, with D possibly matching TRBD1 (5 bases). Germline V gives CDR1 MGHRA, CDR2 YSYEKL. Trimming removed 4 bases from V and 7 bases from J, with 11 bases in between. This CDR3 has 13 amino acids. The DNA of the CDR3 is TGCGCCAGCAGCCGATGGTGGGACCAGCCCCAGCATTTT. It is translated as CASSRWWDQPQHF.

The rearrangement links TRBV21-1 to TRBJ2-4; the table calls TRBD2, which could not be checked here. TRBV21-1 is described as a pseudogene. CDR3 size: 17 residues. The chain's CDR3 is CASSKTETGTKLDIQYF. In nucleotides, the CDR3 is TGTGCCAGCAGCAAAACGGAAACCGGGACTAAGTTGGACATTCAGTACTTC.

This chain joins TRBV30 and TRBJ1-1; 7 nucleotides align to TRBD1. V trimming: 0 bases; J trimming: 11 bases; junction bases outside the gene matches: 12. Looked up from germline, CDR1 is GTSNPN and CDR2 is SVGIG (reference sequence). The length of the CDR3 is 14 residues. The CDR3 nucleotides read TGTGCCTGGAGTGTACAAAACGCAGGGGGTGAGGCTTTCTTT. It yields the protein CAWSVQNAGGEAFF.

The V gene is TRBV7-8, the J gene TRBJ2-5; 8 nucleotides line up with TRBD1. CDR1 and CDR2 from the germline V gene are SGHVS and FQNEAQ. The ends lost 1 base at V and 2 bases at J; junction bases unmatched: 6. CDR3 size: 16 residues. The CDR3 here is CASSLGQGPIQETQYF. DNA of the CDR3: TGTGCCAGCAGCTTAGGACAGGGGCCAATACAAGAGACCCAGTACTTC.